This T cell receptor beta chain is drawn from a study of immune cell composition in non-small cell lung cancer (dated by TCRdb to the late 2010s). Regarding the study in general: Histologic subtype, mostly lung adenocarcinoma or squamous cell carcinoma, was determined with H&E together with p63, CK5, Napsin A and TTF-1 immunohistochemistry. Supplementary cohort #1, 10 to 11 lung adenocarcinoma cases, had paired tumour/lung TCR-beta sequencing and TIL populations generated to assess tumour reactivity. Several tumour specimens with TCR-beta data were rare histological subtypes and were excluded from the subtype comparisons. Using Adaptive Biotechnologies, the researchers ran TCR-beta sequencing on around 35 paired NSCLC tumour and non-adjacent lung specimens, along with more than 20 tumour-only specimens.

Frozen aliquots of unsorted single-cell suspensions were used for genomic DNA extraction with the QIAamp DNA kit. Surgically resected non-small cell lung cancer tissue was used for the tumour samples. Tissues were received within 2 hours of resection and were immediately processed into single-cell suspensions. Tissue was mechanically dissociated and enzymatically digested with DNase I, collagenase I and hyaluronidase for approximately 31 minutes at 37 °C, then filtered and RBC-lysed. A two-step multiplex PCR amplified TCR-beta CDR3 regions from genomic DNA, and the second step of the PCR added Illumina-compatible adaptors. TCR-beta immunosequencing was carried out on an Illumina platform through the commercial immunoSEQ service. Turning to the authors' computational methods: Repertoires were summarised as Top 10 Clones, the percentage of T-cell templates from the ten most frequent sequences, and productive clonality. Values for productive clonality spanned 0 to 1, where a value of 1 indicated a monoclonal population. Tumour-associated clones were defined as sequences comprising at least 0.1% of tumour T-cell templates but absent from matched non-adjacent lung, identified via log10 scatter plots. Analyses were done in GraphPad Prism7 and R, with Student's t-tests for two-group comparisons, ANOVA for stages, and linear regression for relationships. Drawn from immuneACCESS, this table holds only the in-frame rearrangements with V and J called that TCRdb kept. Clones are partly lost; checked studies trace under half to an unresolved V gene and leave the rest unexplained. V and J calls and clone size are given by that table; D and trimming were obtained from the DNA. The table for this sample lists several thousand clones; just under 80% of them were counted only once. 6% to 9.5% of the sample lies in the top ten.

Regarding this clone: Its binding antigen is unknown. Nothing much larger sits one base from this clone, and base qualities are not available.

Paper-wide results and their limitations: Tumour-associated clones >0.5% were found in nearly half of NSCLC cases, namely in over 25% of adenocarcinomas versus about four fifths of squamous carcinomas. The reactivity cohort was only 9 to 11 cases, and tumour-reactive clones were not shown to share sequences with the dominant in vivo tumour-associated clones. Smoking pack-years did not significantly correlate with tumour TCR-beta clonality. Significantly higher Top 10 clone scores and productive clonality were observed in lung squamous cell carcinoma than in lung adenocarcinoma tumours. In some 11 adenocarcinoma cases, maximal tumour-associated clone frequency correlated strongly with TIL tumour reactivity, whereas overall clonality did not.

Trimming leaves V shorter by 8 bases and J shorter by 2 bases, with the junction holding 6 bases beyond the gene matches. CDR1 and CDR2 are drawn from the germline V gene: SNHLY, FYNNEI. From the cysteine through the phenylalanine, the CDR3 covers 14 amino acids. Of all the DNA, just the CDR3 is kept, 42 bases in frame from base 1. This sequence was found in a human donor with non-small cell lung cancer. The chain couples TRBV2 to TRBJ2-3; 8 junctional bases match TRBD1. Material for sequencing was lung tumor tissue. The CDR3 is CASPDRVNTDTQYF. The DNA sequence follows: TGTGCCAGCCCGGACAGGGTAAACACAGATACGCAGTATTTT.